The clone carrying this T cell receptor (beta chain) was found once. This entry is derived from a study of shared T cell receptors in the human thymus. TCRdb's table, derived via immunoSEQ multiplex PCR, lists solely in-frame clones and lacks some. Of under 700,000 clones detected, about 84% appear once; the ten largest clones hold approximately 0.013%. This CDR3 comprises 22 residues. V lost 0 bases and J 0 bases, leaving 30 bases between the germline ends. In germline, CDR1 is LGHNA, CDR2 YSLEER. These same records also appear under a second study, on human thymus T cells.

The sample taken for sequencing was thymocytes. This sequence joins TRBV4-3 and TRBJ2-7; a possible D gene is TRBD2 (5 bases). The sequence derives from a boy under two years old with a congenital heart defect. As DNA, the CDR3 is TGCGCCAGCAGCCAAGATAGCGTAATACGACGGACTGAAGAAGACTCCTCCTACGAGCAGTACTTC. This encodes CASSQDSVIRRTEEDSSYEQYF.